A single T cell receptor (beta chain) is shown here with its context. These data are taken from a study of cytomegalovirus exposure and HLA in healthy donors. Primers: 60 Vbeta forward and 13 Jbeta reverse. Clones were read by immunoSEQ multiplex PCR, and TCRdb kept only the in-frame ones, dropping some. The sample holds under 200,000 clones, about three quarters seen once. Losses at the gene ends were 4 bases for V and 0 bases for J; bases not matched to a gene: 5. Germline CDR1 and CDR2: SGHDN and FVKESK. This CDR3 region has 16 residues. Material for sequencing was PBMCs. The chain joins TRBV14 to TRBJ1-3, with 8 bases aligning to TRBD1. This receptor was taken from a woman between 35 and 50 years old in good health and CMV-seropositive. CDR3 protein: CASSPRQGISGNTIYF. The CDR3 coding sequence is TGTGCCAGCAGCCCGCGACAGGGGATCTCTGGAAACACCATATATTTT.